This TCR beta chain was recorded in a study of radiotherapy plus CTLA-4 blockade in lung cancer. In the study overall: Objective responses were seen in over 15% of patients, disease control in approximately 30%.

Libraries were prepared by immunoSEQ multiplex PCR; TCRdb keeps only in-frame clonotypes and omits some of them. In the table there are 55,000 to 65,000 clones, about 72% of which are singletons. Broader study findings: Expansion in blood of tumor-derived TCR clones was seen after radiotherapy plus ipilimumab. Response, reportedly, was best predicted by interferon-beta along with early blood T cell clone dynamics.

Turning to this clone: Its antigen is as yet unknown.

The CDR3 runs to 17 residues. Per germline, CDR1 LNHNV and CDR2 YYDKDF (reference sequence). Unmatched junction bases numbered 11, after V lost 3 bases and J lost 2 bases. This TCR was recovered from a human donor with non-small cell lung cancer who had a complete response to radiotherapy plus ipilimumab. The chain joins TRBV15 to TRBJ2-5; 8 bases align to TRBD1. Sequencing used peripheral blood, obtained from a patient treated with radiotherapy plus ipilimumab. The CDR3 nucleotides are TGTGCCACCAGCAGGGCCTACTCCGGGACAGGTCAAGAGACCCAGTACTTC. Translation gives CATSRAYSGTGQETQYF.